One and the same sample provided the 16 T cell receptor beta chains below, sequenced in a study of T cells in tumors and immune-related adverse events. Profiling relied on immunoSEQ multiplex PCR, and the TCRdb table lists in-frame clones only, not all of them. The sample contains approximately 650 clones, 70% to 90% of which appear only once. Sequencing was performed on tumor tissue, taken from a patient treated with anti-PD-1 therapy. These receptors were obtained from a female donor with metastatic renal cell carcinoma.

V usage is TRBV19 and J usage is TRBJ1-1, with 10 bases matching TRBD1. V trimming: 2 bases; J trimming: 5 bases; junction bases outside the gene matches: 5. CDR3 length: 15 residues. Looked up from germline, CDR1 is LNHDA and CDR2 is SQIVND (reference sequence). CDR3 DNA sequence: TGTGCCAGTAGTATATCCCGGACAGGGGGGACTGAAGCTTTCTTT. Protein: CASSISRTGGTEAFF.

CDR3 protein: CASSLFSLAVNEQFF. The CDR3 DNA follows: TGTGCCAGCAGCTTATTCTCACTAGCGGTCAATGAGCAGTTCTTC. This sequence joins TRBV11-2 and TRBJ2-1; the match to TRBD2 covers 8 bases. Germline lookup yields CDR1 SGHAT and CDR2 FQNNGV. The CDR3 has 15 residues. The V and J ends lost 2 bases and 6 bases, in that order; junction bases with no gene match: 6.

CDR3 residues: CSAGRGSEAFF. The DNA of the CDR3 is TGCAGTGCTGGCAGGGGTTCTGAAGCTTTCTTT. The chain carries TRBV20-1 and TRBJ1-1; possibly TRBD1 for D (6 bases). The CDR3 runs 11 residues. Germline V gene sequence: CDR1 DFQATT, CDR2 SNEGSKA (reference sequence). Trimming stripped 5 bases from V and 6 bases from J, with 10 bases between.

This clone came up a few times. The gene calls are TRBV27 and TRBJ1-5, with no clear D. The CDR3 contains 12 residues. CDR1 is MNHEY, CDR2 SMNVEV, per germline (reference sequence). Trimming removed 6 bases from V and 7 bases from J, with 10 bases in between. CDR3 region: CASSPLGQPQHF. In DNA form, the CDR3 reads TGTGCCAGCAGCCCCCTCGGGCAGCCCCAGCATTTT.

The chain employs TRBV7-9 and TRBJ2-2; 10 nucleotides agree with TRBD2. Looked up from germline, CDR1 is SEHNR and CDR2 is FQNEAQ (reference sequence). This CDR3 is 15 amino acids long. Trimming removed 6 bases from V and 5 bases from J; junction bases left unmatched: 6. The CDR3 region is CASRSPTSGTGELFF. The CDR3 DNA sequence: TGTGCCAGCAGGTCCCCGACTAGCGGGACCGGGGAGCTGTTTTTT. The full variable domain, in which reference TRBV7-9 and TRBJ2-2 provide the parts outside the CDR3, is DTGVSQNPRHKITKRGQNVTFRCDPISEHNRLYWYRQTLGQGPEFLTYFQNEAQLEKSRLLSDRFSAERPKGSFSTLEIQRTEQGDSAMYLCASRSPTSGTGELFFGEGSRLTVL.

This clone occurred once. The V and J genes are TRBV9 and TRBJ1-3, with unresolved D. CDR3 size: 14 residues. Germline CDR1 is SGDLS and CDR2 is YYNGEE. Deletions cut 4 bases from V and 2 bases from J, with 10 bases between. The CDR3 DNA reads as TGTGCCAGCAGCTCTGCCGTAGCTGGAAACACCATATATTTT. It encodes CASSSAVAGNTIYF.

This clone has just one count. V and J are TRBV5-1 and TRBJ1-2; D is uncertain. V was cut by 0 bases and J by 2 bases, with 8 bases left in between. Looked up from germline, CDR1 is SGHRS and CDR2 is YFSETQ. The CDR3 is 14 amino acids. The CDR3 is CASSLESANYGYTF. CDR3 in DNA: TGCGCCAGCAGCTTGGAATCCGCGAACTATGGCTACACCTTC.

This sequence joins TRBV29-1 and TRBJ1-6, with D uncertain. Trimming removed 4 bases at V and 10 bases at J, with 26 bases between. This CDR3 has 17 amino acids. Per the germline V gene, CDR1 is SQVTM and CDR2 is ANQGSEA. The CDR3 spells CSVGRYPPYPRRSPLHF. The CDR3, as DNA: TGCAGCGTTGGCCGGTACCCTCCCTACCCACGGAGGTCACCCCTCCACTTT.

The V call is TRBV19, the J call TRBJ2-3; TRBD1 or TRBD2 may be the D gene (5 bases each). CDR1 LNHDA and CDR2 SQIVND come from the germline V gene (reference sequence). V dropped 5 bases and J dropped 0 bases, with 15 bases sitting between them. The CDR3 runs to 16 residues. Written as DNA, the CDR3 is TGTGCCAGTAGTGCCGCCAGGGACGGGAGCACAGATACGCAGTATTTT. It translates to CASSAARDGSTDTQYF.

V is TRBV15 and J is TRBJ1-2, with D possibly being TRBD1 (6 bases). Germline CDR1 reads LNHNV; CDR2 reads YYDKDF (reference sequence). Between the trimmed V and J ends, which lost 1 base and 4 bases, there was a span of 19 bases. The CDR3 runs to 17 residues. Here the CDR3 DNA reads TGTGCCACCAGCAGAGGGGGGCCCGAGGGGGTGGTCTATGGCTACACCTTC. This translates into CATSRGGPEGVVYGYTF.

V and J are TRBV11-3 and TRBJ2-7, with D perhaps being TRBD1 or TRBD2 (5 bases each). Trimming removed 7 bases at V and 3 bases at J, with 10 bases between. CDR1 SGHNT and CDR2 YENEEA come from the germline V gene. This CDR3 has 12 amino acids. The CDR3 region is CASTGTDYEQYF. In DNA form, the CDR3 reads TGTGCCAGCACTGGGACGGACTACGAGCAGTACTTC.

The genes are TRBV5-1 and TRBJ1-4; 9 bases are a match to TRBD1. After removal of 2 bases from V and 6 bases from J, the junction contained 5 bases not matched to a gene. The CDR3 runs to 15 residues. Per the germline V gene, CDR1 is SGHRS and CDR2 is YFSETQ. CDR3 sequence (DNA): TGCGCCAGCAGCTTAGGGACAGGGTCGTATGAAAAACTGTTTTTT. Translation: CASSLGTGSYEKLFF.

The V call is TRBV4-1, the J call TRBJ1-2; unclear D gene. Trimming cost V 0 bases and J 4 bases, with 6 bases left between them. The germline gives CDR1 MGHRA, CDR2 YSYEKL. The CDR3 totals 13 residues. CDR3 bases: TGCGCCAGCAGCCAAGAACCCCGCTATGGCTACACCTTC. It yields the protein CASSQEPRYGYTF.

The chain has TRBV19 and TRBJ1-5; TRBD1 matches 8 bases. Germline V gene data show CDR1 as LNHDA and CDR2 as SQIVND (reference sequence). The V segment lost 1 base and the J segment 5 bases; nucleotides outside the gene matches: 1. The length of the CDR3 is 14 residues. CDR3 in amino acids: CASSIGTGHQPQHF. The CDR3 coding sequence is TGTGCCAGTAGTATAGGGACAGGGCATCAGCCCCAGCATTTT.

The CDR3 DNA reads as TGTGCCACCAGCAGAATGGTCACTAGCGGGGGGTACCAAGAGACCCAGTACTTC. Its protein is CATSRMVTSGGYQETQYF. The genes are TRBV15 and TRBJ2-5, with 12 nucleotides matching TRBD2. Germline CDR1 reads LNHNV; CDR2 reads YYDKDF (reference sequence). The V gene end was trimmed by 2 bases and the J gene end by 0 bases; junction bases not matched to a gene: 7. The length of the CDR3 is 18 residues.

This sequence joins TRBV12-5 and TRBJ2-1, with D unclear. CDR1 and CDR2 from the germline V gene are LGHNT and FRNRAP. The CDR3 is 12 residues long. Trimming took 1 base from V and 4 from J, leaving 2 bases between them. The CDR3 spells CASGLEYNEQFF. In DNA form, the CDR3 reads TGTGCTAGTGGTTTGGAGTACAATGAGCAGTTCTTC.